The present TCR beta chain was sequenced within a study of blood T cells in healthy people across ages. This clonotype was picked up many times. Through a sample-barcoded 5' primer and a J-beta primer mix, a second PCR was run for roughly 7 to 11 cycles. One entry per CDR3 protein, called by TCRdb with MiXCR from the 5' RACE reads. This table has fewer than 900,000 distinct CDR3 sequences, roughly 44% appearing once. Per germline, CDR1 DFQATT and CDR2 SNEGSKA (reference sequence). Deletions cut 2 bases from V and 2 bases from J, with 9 bases between. This CDR3 comprises 13 residues. Sequenced material: blood. The chain joins TRBV20-1 to TRBJ1-2; a weak D match, TRBD1 (6 bases). The receptor was derived from a woman in her sixties or seventies in good health. The chain's CDR3 is CSARQQGNYGYTF. The CDR3 bases are TGCAGTGCTAGACAGCAGGGGAACTATGGCTACACCTTC.